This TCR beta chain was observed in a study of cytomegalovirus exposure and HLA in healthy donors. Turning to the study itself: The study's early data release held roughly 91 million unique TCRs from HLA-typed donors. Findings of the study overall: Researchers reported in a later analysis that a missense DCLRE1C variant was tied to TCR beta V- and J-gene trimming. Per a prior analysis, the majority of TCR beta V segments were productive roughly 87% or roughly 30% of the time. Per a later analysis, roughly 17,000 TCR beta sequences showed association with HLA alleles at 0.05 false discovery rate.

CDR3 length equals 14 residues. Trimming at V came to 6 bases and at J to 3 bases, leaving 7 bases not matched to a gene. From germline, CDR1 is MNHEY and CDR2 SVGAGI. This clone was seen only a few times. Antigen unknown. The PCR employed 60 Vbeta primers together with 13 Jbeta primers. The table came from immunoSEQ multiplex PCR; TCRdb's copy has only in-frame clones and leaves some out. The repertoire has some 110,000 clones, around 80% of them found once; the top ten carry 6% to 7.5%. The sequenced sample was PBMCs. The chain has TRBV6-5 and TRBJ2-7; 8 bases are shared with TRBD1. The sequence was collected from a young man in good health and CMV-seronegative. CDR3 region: CASSWDRSYYEQYF. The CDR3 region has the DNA TGTGCCAGCAGCTGGGACAGGTCCTACTACGAGCAGTACTTC.